The source of this TCR beta chain is a study of cytomegalovirus exposure and HLA in healthy donors. Primers included in the PCR were 60 Vbeta and 13 Jbeta primers. Data came from immunoSEQ multiplex PCR; TCRdb stores just in-frame clones and leaves some out. The sample lists 100,000 or so clones; about four fifths were seen once. V lost 4 bases and J lost 1, with 8 bases in between. The germline CDR1 and CDR2 sequences are MRHNA and SNTAGT. The CDR3 length is 14 residues. The chain is built from TRBV6-4 and TRBJ1-5; D unresolved. The clonotype comes from a man between 18 and 29 years old in good health and CMV-seronegative. Sequenced material: PBMCs. The CDR3 DNA follows: TGTGCCAGCAGTGTTTACATGAGCAATCAGCCCCAGCATTTT. This gives the protein CASSVYMSNQPQHF.